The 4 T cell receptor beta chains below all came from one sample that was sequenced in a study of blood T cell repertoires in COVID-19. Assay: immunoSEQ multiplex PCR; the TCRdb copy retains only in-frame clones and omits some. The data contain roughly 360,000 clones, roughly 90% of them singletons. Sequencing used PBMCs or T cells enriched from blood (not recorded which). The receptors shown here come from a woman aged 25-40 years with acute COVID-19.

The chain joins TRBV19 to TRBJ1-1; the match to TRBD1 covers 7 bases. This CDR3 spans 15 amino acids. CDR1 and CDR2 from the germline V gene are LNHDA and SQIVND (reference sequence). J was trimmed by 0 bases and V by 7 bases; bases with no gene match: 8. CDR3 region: CASIRDSNMNTEAFF. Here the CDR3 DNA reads TGTGCCAGTATACGGGACAGTAACATGAACACTGAAGCTTTCTTT.

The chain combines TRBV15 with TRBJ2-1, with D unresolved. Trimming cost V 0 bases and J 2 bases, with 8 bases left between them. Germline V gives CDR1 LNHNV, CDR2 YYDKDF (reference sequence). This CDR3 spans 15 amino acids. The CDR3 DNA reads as TGTGCCACCAGCAGAGATCTAGGAACCTACAATGAGCAGTTCTTC. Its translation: CATSRDLGTYNEQFF.

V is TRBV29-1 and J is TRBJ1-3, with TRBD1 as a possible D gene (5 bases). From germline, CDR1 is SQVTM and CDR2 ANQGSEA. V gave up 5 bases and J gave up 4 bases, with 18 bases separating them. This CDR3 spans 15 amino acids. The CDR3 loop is CSVLKGSTEGNTIYF. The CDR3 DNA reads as TGCAGCGTTTTGAAGGGGTCAACGGAGGGAAACACCATATATTTT.

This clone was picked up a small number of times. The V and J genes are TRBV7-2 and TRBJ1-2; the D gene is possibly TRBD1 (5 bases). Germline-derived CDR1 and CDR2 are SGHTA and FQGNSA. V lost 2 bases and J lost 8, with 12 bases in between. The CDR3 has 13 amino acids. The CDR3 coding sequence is TGTGCCAGCAGCTTATCACAGGAAGGAGGCTACACCTTC. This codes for CASSLSQEGGYTF.